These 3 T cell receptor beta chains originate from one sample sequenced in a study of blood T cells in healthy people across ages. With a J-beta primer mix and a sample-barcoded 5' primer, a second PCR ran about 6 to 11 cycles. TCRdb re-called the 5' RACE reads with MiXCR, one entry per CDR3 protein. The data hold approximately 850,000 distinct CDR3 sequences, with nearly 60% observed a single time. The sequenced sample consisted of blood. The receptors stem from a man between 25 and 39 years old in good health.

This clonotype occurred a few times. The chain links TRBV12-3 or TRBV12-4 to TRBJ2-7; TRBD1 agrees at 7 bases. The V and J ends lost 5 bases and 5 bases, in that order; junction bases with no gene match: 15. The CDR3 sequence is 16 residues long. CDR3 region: CASSPGRTGPMNEQYF. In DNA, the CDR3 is TGTGCCAGCAGTCCAGGTCGGACAGGCCCCATGAACGAGCAGTACTTC.

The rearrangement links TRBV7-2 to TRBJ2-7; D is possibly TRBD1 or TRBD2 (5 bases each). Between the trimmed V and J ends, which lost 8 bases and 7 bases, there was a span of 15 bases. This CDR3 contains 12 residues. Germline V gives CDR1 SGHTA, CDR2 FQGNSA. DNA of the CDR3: TGTGCCAGCGGGGGATTCAGCAATGAGCAGTACTTC. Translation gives CASGGFSNEQYF.

The CDR3 DNA follows: TGTGCCAGCAGCTCCTATAAGGACAGGGTCCGGGGCTACACCTTC. This sequence encodes CASSSYKDRVRGYTF. This chain links TRBV7-2 with TRBJ1-2, with 8 bases fitting TRBD1. The CDR3 spans 15 residues. Germline-derived CDR1 and CDR2 are SGHTA and FQGNSA. The V and J ends lost 4 bases and 8 bases, in that order; junction bases with no gene match: 12.